The clone carrying this TCR beta chain was detected once. CDR1 SQVTM and CDR2 ANQGSEA come from the germline V gene. The CDR3 spans 15 residues. V lost 7 bases, J lost 5 bases, and 12 bases stayed unmatched. The sample is drawn from a study of blood T cell repertoires in COVID-19. Only in-frame clones appear in the TCRdb table, and some are missing; sequencing was by immunoSEQ multiplex PCR. The sample lists 130,000 to 150,000 clones, approximately 85% occurring once. V usage is TRBV29-1 and J usage is TRBJ2-1; 9 bases map to TRBD2. The TCR sequence derives from a human donor with acute or convalescent COVID-19. The donor label of this sample is uncertain. Sequenced material: peripheral blood. CDR3 protein: CSAGGLAGFHNEQFF. The DNA for the CDR3 is TGCAGCGCCGGGGGCCTAGCGGGATTTCACAATGAGCAGTTCTTC.